This TCR beta chain was documented in a study of OX40 agonist ivuxolimab in advanced cancers. For the study in its entirety: Ivuxolimab was an agonistic, fully human IgG2 monoclonal antibody directed against OX40 (CD134), a costimulatory receptor. Intravenous ivuxolimab was administered to patients every 2 weeks at six dose levels: 0.01, 0.1, 0.3, 1.5, 3 and 10 mg/kg. Patients were allowed to have had prior anti-PD-1, anti-PD-L1 or anti-CTLA-4 therapy, and less than 45% of the dose-escalation patients had previously received checkpoint inhibitors. Among the roughly 50 dose-escalation patients, about 19 had hepatocellular carcinoma, around 15 melanoma, 9 renal cell carcinoma and 9 head and neck cancer. Partial responses were achieved by three dose-escalation patients, of whom one had hepatocellular carcinoma and two had cutaneous melanoma. In the dose-escalation cohort, 82.7% of patients were male, and the mean age was 60 years with a range of roughly 20 to 85. The monotherapy dose-escalation portion (N of about 47 patients) of the phase I ivuxolimab trial is reported in the paper. The point of sequencing TCRbeta in the periphery was to test whether ivuxolimab changed TCR sequence diversity and drove clonal T-cell expansion.

Genomic DNA was extracted from sorted cells for sequencing of the TCRbeta CDR3 region. The immunoSEQ Assay was used to sequence the TCRbeta CDR3 regions. The table comes from immuneACCESS by way of TCRdb, which keeps in-frame sequences with V and J called. Part of the clones is missing from these tables; in studies checked, under half for an unresolved V gene and the rest for unknown reasons. The sample yields about 70,000 clones; 92% were counted once. The ten top clones hold about 8.3% of the sample. Patients with a history of autoimmune disease or receiving systemic immunosuppression were excluded from the trial. In every dose cohort, peripheral blood was drawn for TCR sequencing at baseline, cycle 4 day 1, and cycle 7 day 1. The samples were drawn from a first-in-human, open-label, multicenter phase I dose-escalation trial of ivuxolimab. The trial enrolled adults with locally advanced or metastatic head and neck squamous cell, hepatocellular, melanoma or renal cell carcinoma. Before TCR sequencing, CD4+ T cells and CD8+ T cells were sorted from peripheral blood as separate populations.

General findings and caveats noted by the study authors: Clonal expansion of both CD4+ and CD8+ blood T cells was observed from baseline to week 6 at doses 0.1 to 3.0 mg/kg. Partial responders in the 0.1-3.0 mg/kg groups had among the lowest normalized peripheral clonal expansion, especially among CD8+ T cells. Which antigens the clonally expanded peripheral T cells were specific for was not determined. On average, CD8+ T cells showed more expanded clones than CD4+ T cells after ivuxolimab. Low levels of normalized T-cell clonal expansion were also seen in some patients who did not respond.

The CDR3 goes from the cysteine to the phenylalanine over 13 residues. Only CDR3 DNA is held: 39 bases, read in frame from base 1. Relative to germline, V is missing 7 bases and J is missing 2 bases, with 8 bases of the junction outside any gene match. CDR1 and CDR2, per the germline V gene, are SQVTM and ANQGSEA. In the case of this clone: Its binding antigen is unknown. No much larger clone exists at a distance of one base, and base qualities are not known.

The chain couples TRBV29-1 to TRBJ2-7, with 7 junctional bases fitting TRBD1. The sample in question was CD4+ or CD8+ T cells sorted from blood, obtained in a trial of the OX40 agonist ivuxolimab. The source is an adult with an advanced solid tumor such as melanoma, head and neck, liver or kidney cancer. The CDR3 corresponds to CSAMTGPAYEQYF. The nucleotide sequence is TGCAGCGCGATGACAGGGCCTGCCTACGAGCAGTACTTC.